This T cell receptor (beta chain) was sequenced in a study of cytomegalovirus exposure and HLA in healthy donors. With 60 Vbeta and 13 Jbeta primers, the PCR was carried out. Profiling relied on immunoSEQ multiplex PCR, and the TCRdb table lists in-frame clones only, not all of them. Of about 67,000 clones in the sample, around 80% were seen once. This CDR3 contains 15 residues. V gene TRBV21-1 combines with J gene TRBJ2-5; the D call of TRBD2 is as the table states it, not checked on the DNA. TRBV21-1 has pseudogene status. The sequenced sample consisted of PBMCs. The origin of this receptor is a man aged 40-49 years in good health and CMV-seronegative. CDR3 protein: CASSKGPPAGKTQYF. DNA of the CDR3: TGTGCCAGCAGCAAAGGCCCGCCCGCGGGTAAGACCCAGTACTTC.